The present TCR beta chain was sequenced within a study of T cell repertoires in cytomegalovirus infection. Study-level information: TCR beta signatures that were public indicated CMV infection and matching HLA type.

Study-level points and caveats: Cumulative public TCR beta family frequency identified CMV carriers with the relevant HLA.

This CDR3 spans 15 amino acids. Per the germline V gene, CDR1 is MNHNY and CDR2 is SVGAGI (reference sequence). V lost 3 bases to trimming and J lost 3 bases, with 12 bases between them. TCRdb reprocessed the reads via MiXCR and lists one record per CDR3 protein. The sample lists about 230,000 distinct CDR3 sequences, roughly 22% seen once, with over 15% in the top ten. This clonotype has at least ten counts. Its antigen remains unidentified. The sequence was collected from a human donor in good health (CMV status not recorded). Some clones in this sample may be carry-over from other donors' samples. Sequences were obtained from CD8+ T cells from PBMCs. This chain links TRBV6-6 with TRBJ1-5; D is ambiguous. This chain's CDR3 is CASSYLLGINQPQHF. Here the CDR3 DNA reads TGTGCCAGCAGTTATCTATTGGGGATCAATCAGCCCCAGCATTTT.